A single sample gave rise to the 11 T cell receptor beta chains below, sequenced in a study of CD8+CD57+ T cells in acquired aplastic anemia. All patients picked for sequencing had shown, by flow cytometry, an expansion of CD8+CD57+ cells. Genomic DNA acted as the template from which TCR beta VDJ combination and CDR3 sequence profiling were carried out. TCRdb re-derived calls from the reads in MiXCR, one entry per CDR3 protein. This sample has about 160,000 distinct CDR3 sequences, with 47% found just once. Sequenced input: sorted CD4+, CD8+, or CD8+CD57+ T cells (not recorded which) from PBMCs. All receptors derive from a human donor with aplastic anemia.

This clonotype showed up many times. V is TRBV30 and J is TRBJ2-7, with TRBD2 matching 10 bases. Germline CDR1 reads GTSNPN; CDR2 reads SVGIG (reference sequence). This CDR3 region has 13 residues. Losses at the gene ends were 0 bases for V and 9 bases for J; bases not matched to a gene: 5. The CDR3, as DNA: TGTGCCTGGAGTGTACTAGCGGGGTTGTCGCAGTACTTC. Protein product: CAWSVLAGLSQYF.

This rearrangement joins TRBV14 to TRBJ1-5; D gene ambiguous. The V end lost 2 bases, the J end lost 7 bases, and 9 bases lay between the germline ends. From germline, CDR1 is SGHDN and CDR2 FVKESK. The CDR3 has 13 amino acids. The CDR3 here is CASSQKTKQPQHF. Here the CDR3 DNA reads TGTGCCAGCAGCCAAAAGACAAAGCAGCCCCAGCATTTT.

This clonotype was detected a few times. The J gene is TRBJ1-1, the V gene TRBV24-1; D possibly corresponds to TRBD1 (5 bases). The CDR3 runs to 13 residues. V was cut by 7 bases and J by 5 bases, with 13 bases left in between. Germline-derived CDR1 and CDR2 are KGHDR and SFDVKD. The CDR3, as DNA: TGTGCCACCAGACCCCCGAAGGGGACTGAAGCTTTCTTT. This gives the protein CATRPPKGTEAFF.

This clonotype came up many times. The rearrangement joins TRBV20-1 to TRBJ2-1, with a tentative D call TRBD2 (6 bases). Trimming stripped 6 bases from V and 10 bases from J, with 10 bases between. CDR3 length equals 10 residues. CDR1 DFQATT and CDR2 SNEGSKA come from the germline V gene (reference sequence). The CDR3 is CSALGGEQFF. The DNA for the CDR3 is TGCAGTGCCCTTGGGGGGGAGCAGTTCTTC.

In this sample, this clonotype turned up once. This rearrangement joins TRBV7-3 to TRBJ1-1; D gene uncertain. Between the trimmed V and J ends, which lost 6 bases and 2 bases, there was a span of 16 bases. This CDR3 has 15 residues. Germline V gives CDR1 SGHTA, CDR2 FQGTGA. The DNA of the CDR3 is TGTGCCAGCAGTTTGTCCGAATTGCTAAACACTGAAGCTTTCTTT. Translated, it gives CASSLSELLNTEAFF.

This clonotype was seen many times. The rearrangement uses TRBV19 and TRBJ2-7, with a weak D call TRBD1 (6 bases). CDR3 length equals 14 residues. Germline CDR1 LNHDA, CDR2 SQIVND (reference sequence). Trimming removed 3 bases from V and 7 bases from J, with 16 bases in between. CDR3 sequence: CASSIRGPSEEQYF. CDR3 sequence (DNA): TGTGCCAGTAGTATCAGGGGACCCTCTGAAGAGCAGTACTTC. Full variable domain (remainder filled in from reference TRBV19 and TRBJ2-7): DGGITQSPKYLFRKEGQNVTLSCEQNLNHDAMYWYRQDPGQGLRLIYYSQIVNDFQKGDIAEGYSVSREKKESFPLTVTSAQKNPTAFYLCASSIRGPSEEQYFGPGTRLTVT.

This clonotype was counted ten times or more. The chain joins TRBV19 to TRBJ1-1, with D maybe TRBD1 (5 bases). Trimming took off 6 bases at V and 4 bases at J, with 12 bases between the two ends. This CDR3 has 13 amino acids. Germline loops: CDR1 LNHDA, CDR2 SQIVND (reference sequence). The CDR3 here is CASRTDQGTEAFF. The CDR3 region has the DNA TGTGCCAGTAGGACGGATCAGGGCACTGAAGCTTTCTTT.

This clonotype was detected many times. The chain employs TRBV29-1 and TRBJ2-2, with 7 bases aligning to TRBD2. With 4 bases clipped from V and 4 bases from J, the junction kept 3 bases outside the gene matches. Looked up from germline, CDR1 is SQVTM and CDR2 is ANQGSEA. CDR3 length: 13 residues. The CDR3 is CSVGASGTGELFF. The CDR3 bases are TGCAGCGTTGGAGCTAGCGGCACCGGGGAGCTGTTTTTT.

The chain carries TRBV19 and TRBJ1-5; tentatively, D is TRBD1 (5 bases). Germline loops: CDR1 LNHDA, CDR2 SQIVND (reference sequence). The CDR3 runs 13 residues. V shed 6 bases and J shed 4 bases, with 10 bases lying between them. CDR3 sequence (DNA): TGTGCCAGTAGGCCGGGGGTTAATCAGCCCCAGCATTTT. Its protein product is CASRPGVNQPQHF.

This clonotype was observed a handful of times. The chain is built from TRBV30 and TRBJ1-2; TRBD1 agrees at 9 bases. The CDR3 has 17 amino acids. CDR1 and CDR2 (germline): GTSNPN, SVGIG (reference sequence). V shed 3 bases and J 7 bases; nucleotides not matched to a gene: 18. CDR3 in DNA: TGTGCCTGGAGCCCCAAAGGGGACAGGGTCCTTCCTAGTGGCTACACCTTC. This codes for CAWSPKGDRVLPSGYTF.

The table lists this clonotype with many counts. This sequence joins TRBV20-1 and TRBJ2-7, with D possibly matching TRBD1 (6 bases). CDR3 length equals 15 residues. The V end was cut by 0 bases, the J end by 5 bases, with 17 bases between. Germline V CDR1 and CDR2: DFQATT, SNEGSKA (reference sequence). Here the CDR3 DNA reads TGCAGTGCTAGAGATCGGACGGCAGGGGCCAACGAGCAGTACTTC. Its protein product is CSARDRTAGANEQYF.